This T cell receptor beta chain was profiled in a study of CD8+ T cells in alopecia areata. Study-wide results and limits: Patients shared TCRs less clearly than mice did, possibly owing to HLA. Especially in alopecia totalis/universalis, lesional scalp showed greater clonality than normal scalp did.

This clone has more than one count but fewer than ten. The antigen remains undetermined. Sequencing used cDNA as its template, made by extracting RNA and reverse transcribing it. Sequencing used immunoSEQ multiplex PCR; TCRdb keeps in-frame clones, though not all of them. The sample includes 65,000 to 90,000 clones, 51% seen only once; the top ten take about 6%. The investigators collected lesional scalp punch biopsies and peripheral blood from alopecia areata patients. Investigators sorted PBMCs to obtain both CD4+ and CD8+ T cells. The specimen was NKG2D-high CD8+ T cells sorted from blood. The clonotype originates from a human donor with alopecia areata.

CDR3 sequence reads: CSVEETPGLRSEQYF. For the CDR3, the DNA is TGCAGCGTTGAAGAAACACCGGGCCTACGGAGCGAGCAGTACTTC. V usage is TRBV29-1 and J usage is TRBJ2-7, with no clear D. The CDR3 runs to 15 residues. The V end was cut by 0 bases, the J end by 6 bases, with 18 bases between. Looked up from germline, CDR1 is SQVTM and CDR2 is ANQGSEA.